A single sample gave rise to the 24 T cell receptor beta chains below, sequenced in a study of early stage breast cancer tumors. Measured with immunoSEQ multiplex PCR; TCRdb has only the in-frame clones, and not every one. The sample has about 30,000 clones, around three quarters seen once; the top ten hold around 33%. The sample consisted of blood. The receptor source for this set is a person between 50 and 60 years old with breast cancer.

The chain is built from TRBV25-1 and TRBJ2-7; D possibly uses TRBD1 or TRBD2 (5 bases each). V lost 4 bases and J lost 1, with 11 bases in between. Looked up from germline, CDR1 is MGHDK and CDR2 is SYGVNS. The CDR3 has 14 amino acids. The DNA of the CDR3 is TGTGCCAGCAGTGCCCTAGAGGGGTCCTACGAGCAGTACTTC. Protein sequence: CASSALEGSYEQYF.

To note about this clone: A read error may account for a junction end that differs from germline. The chain links TRBV7-7 to TRBJ1-1, with unresolved D. This CDR3 contains 13 residues. Germline loops: CDR1 SSHAT, CDR2 FNYEAQ (reference sequence). CDR3: CASSFSQESEAFF. As DNA, the CDR3 is TGTGCTAGCAGCTTTAGTCAGGAATCTGAAGCTTTCTTT.

This sequence joins TRBV9 and TRBJ1-5, with D perhaps matching TRBD1 (6 bases). Germline lookup yields CDR1 SGDLS and CDR2 YYNGEE. Trimming removed 3 bases at V and 7 bases at J, with 11 bases between. The CDR3 sequence is 13 residues long. CDR3 protein: CASSAGGGQPQHF. DNA of the CDR3: TGTGCCAGCAGCGCCGGGGGCGGGCAGCCCCAGCATTTT. Variable domain in full (rest from reference TRBV9 and TRBJ1-5): DSGVTQTPKHLITATGQRVTLRCSPRSGDLSVYWYQQSLDQGLQFLIQYYNGEERAKGNILERFSAQQFPDLHSELNLSSLELGDSALYFCASSAGGGQPQHFGDGTRLSIL.

This clone showed up just a few times. The chain carries TRBV13 and TRBJ1-1; no definite D call. The V end was cut by 4 bases, the J end by 3 bases, with 6 bases between. Looked up from germline, CDR1 is PRHDT and CDR2 is FYEKMQ (reference sequence). The CDR3 sequence is 12 residues long. The CDR3 region has the DNA TGTGCCAGCAGCTACAGCGACACTGAAGCTTTCTTT. Translation: CASSYSDTEAFF.

This clone is medium-sized within its sample. The chain uses TRBV5-6 and TRBJ1-4; D gene uncertain. V was trimmed by 1 base and J by 10 bases, leaving 14 bases between them. The CDR3 spans 14 residues. Germline V lookup: CDR1 SGHDT, CDR2 YYEEEE. The CDR3 loop reads CASSLNGAFGKLFF. Written as DNA, the CDR3 is TGTGCCAGCAGCTTGAACGGAGCTTTCGGAAAACTGTTTTTT. The complete variable domain, with remaining parts taken from reference TRBV5-6 and TRBJ1-4, reads DAGVTQSPTHLIKTRGQQVTLRCSPKSGHDTVSWYQQALGQGPQFIFQYYEEEERQRGNFPDRFSGHQFPNYSSELNVNALLLGDSALYLCASSLNGAFGKLFFGSGTQLSVL.

A few counts support this clone. This chain joins TRBV19 and TRBJ2-2, with 8 bases fitting TRBD2. V dropped 0 bases and J dropped 5; count of bases not matched to a gene: 5. The CDR3 runs 16 residues. Germline lookup yields CDR1 LNHDA and CDR2 SQIVND (reference sequence). CDR3 amino acids: CASSIETSVLTGELFF. CDR3 in DNA: TGTGCCAGTAGTATAGAGACTAGCGTTCTTACCGGGGAGCTGTTTTTT.

The J gene is TRBJ1-5, the V gene TRBV19; D uncertain. Deletions cut 7 bases from V and 0 bases from J, with 10 bases between. CDR3 size: 14 residues. The germline gives CDR1 LNHDA, CDR2 SQIVND (reference sequence). The CDR3 DNA is TGTGCCAGTACCCGGAGTTATAGCAATCAGCCCCAGCATTTT. Translating gives CASTRSYSNQPQHF.

This clone was counted once. The chain combines TRBV28 with TRBJ1-2; 9 bases match TRBD1. This CDR3 is built from 14 residues. Germline lookup yields CDR1 MDHEN and CDR2 SYDVKM. V dropped 6 bases and J dropped 8; count of bases not matched to a gene: 10. CDR3 protein: CASRLIQGAGGYTF. For the CDR3, the DNA is TGTGCCAGCAGACTGATACAGGGGGCGGGGGGCTACACCTTC.

The chain combines TRBV6-6 with TRBJ2-1; 12 nucleotides agree with TRBD2. The junction had 11 bases not matched to a gene; V was cut back by 8 bases and J by 6 bases. CDR3 size: 16 residues. Germline CDR1 reads MNHNY; CDR2 reads SVGAGI (reference sequence). DNA of the CDR3: TGTGCCAGCGGCTCCCCGGGACTAGCGGGCGGCAATGAGCAGTTCTTC. This sequence encodes CASGSPGLAGGNEQFF.

This clone was counted between two and nine times. This chain connects TRBV4-3 to TRBJ2-7; TRBD2 aligns across 7 bases. The germline gives CDR1 LGHNA, CDR2 YSLEER. The junction had 5 bases not matched to a gene; V was cut back by 0 bases and J by 0 bases. The CDR3 is 16 amino acids. The CDR3 region has the DNA TGCGCCAGCAGCCAAGACGCTAGCGGAAACTCCTACGAGCAGTACTTC. Protein: CASSQDASGNSYEQYF.

The chain couples TRBV10-3 to TRBJ2-5; 8 bases fit TRBD1. The CDR3 spans 15 residues. Trimming removed 3 bases from V and 1 base from J; junction bases left unmatched: 4. Germline V CDR1 and CDR2: ENHRY, SYGVKD. For the CDR3, the DNA is TGTGCCATCAGTGATGGACAGGGACTCCAAGAGACCCAGTACTTC. It specifies CAISDGQGLQETQYF.

This rearrangement joins TRBV29-1 to TRBJ2-7; TRBD2 aligns across 8 bases. Germline V gives CDR1 SQVTM, CDR2 ANQGSEA. The V segment lost 5 bases and the J segment 5 bases; nucleotides outside the gene matches: 11. This CDR3 comprises 14 residues. In nucleotides, the CDR3 is TGCAGCGTTTCCCCAGCGGGAGTATTGAACGAGCAGTACTTC. Its protein product is CSVSPAGVLNEQYF.

The gene calls are TRBV6-5 and TRBJ1-2, with D uncertain. The CDR3 covers 13 residues. V lost 2 bases and J lost 4, with 8 bases in between. Germline V CDR1 and CDR2: MNHEY, SVGAGI. The CDR3 region is CASSYPTTYGYTF. The CDR3 DNA reads TGTGCCAGCAGTTACCCTACCACCTATGGCTACACCTTC.

Concerning this clone itself: Other DNA sequences in the sample encode the same CDR3. V and J are TRBV5-1 and TRBJ1-3; D uncertain. The CDR3 sequence is 15 residues long. Per germline, CDR1 SGHRS and CDR2 YFSETQ. V dropped 0 bases and J dropped 3 bases, with 10 bases sitting between them. CDR3 amino acids: CASSLVAGSGNTIYF. The CDR3 DNA reads as TGCGCCAGCAGCTTGGTGGCAGGCAGTGGAAACACCATATATTTT.

V gene TRBV9 combines with J gene TRBJ2-1, with D hard to call. The CDR3 extends over 12 amino acids. Germline V lookup: CDR1 SGDLS, CDR2 YYNGEE. Trimming pared 0 bases from V and 10 bases from J, leaving 8 bases between. The CDR3 region is CASSVDPWEQFF. The CDR3 bases are TGTGCCAGCAGCGTAGATCCTTGGGAGCAGTTCTTC.

The chain links TRBV7-3 to TRBJ2-3; TRBD1 matches 12 bases. Germline loops: CDR1 SGHTA, CDR2 FQGTGA. The CDR3 is 16 amino acids. J lost 4 bases, V lost 5 bases, and 7 bases had no gene match. CDR3 in amino acids: CASSLSGTGGADTQYF. The CDR3 bases are TGTGCCAGCAGCCTCTCCGGGACAGGGGGCGCAGATACGCAGTATTTT.

This chain connects TRBV29-1 to TRBJ2-3; TRBD2 matches 13 bases. The CDR3 spans 17 residues. The germline V gene encodes CDR1 SQVTM and CDR2 ANQGSEA. The ends lost 0 bases at V and 2 bases at J; junction bases unmatched: 5. For the CDR3, the DNA is TGCAGCGTTGAAGAGCGACTAGCGGGAGGTTACACAGATACGCAGTATTTT. Residues: CSVEERLAGGYTDTQYF.

In its sample, this clone was seen a few times. The rearrangement joins TRBV7-9 to TRBJ1-5, with D possibly matching TRBD1 (6 bases). The germline V gene encodes CDR1 SEHNR and CDR2 FQNEAQ (reference sequence). This CDR3 region has 16 residues. Trimming stripped 4 bases from V and 0 bases from J, with 13 bases between. The CDR3 DNA is TGTGCCAGCAGCTCCGTAGGAGGGGGTAGCAATCAGCCCCAGCATTTT. This codes for CASSSVGGGSNQPQHF.

The genes are TRBV4-3 and TRBJ1-5, with 8 bases that match TRBD1. Germline loops: CDR1 LGHNA, CDR2 YSLEER. After removal of 1 base from V and 7 bases from J, the junction contained 6 bases not matched to a gene. The CDR3 covers 15 residues. CDR3 amino acids: CASSQGTGMGQPQHF. CDR3 in DNA: TGCGCCAGCAGCCAAGGGACAGGGATGGGACAGCCCCAGCATTTT.

The chain links TRBV27 to TRBJ1-5; D is perhaps TRBD1 (5 bases). The ends were cut back, 5 bases at V and 0 bases at J, with 17 bases in the middle. The CDR3 covers 17 residues. Germline-derived CDR1 and CDR2 are MNHEY and SMNVEV (reference sequence). CDR3 residues: CASSPLRDWYSNQPQHF. In DNA, the CDR3 is TGTGCCAGCAGTCCTCTCAGGGATTGGTATAGCAATCAGCCCCAGCATTTT.

V gene TRBV1 combines with J gene TRBJ2-7; the table assigns TRBD1, which was not confirmed against the DNA. TRBV1 is an annotated pseudogene. This CDR3 comprises 18 residues. The CDR3 DNA sequence: TGCACCAGCAGCCAAAAGCCTCATTTGACAGGGCAGGGCTACGAGCAGTACTTC. Amino acids: CTSSQKPHLTGQGYEQYF.

The chain employs TRBV15 and TRBJ1-5; a possible D gene is TRBD1 (6 bases). CDR3 length: 16 amino acids. V was shortened by 5 bases and J by 4 bases, with 18 bases between the two germline ends. In germline, CDR1 is LNHNV, CDR2 YYDKDF (reference sequence). CDR3 residues: CATSGTTGWRNQPQHF. The CDR3 nucleotides are TGTGCCACCAGCGGGACGACAGGTTGGAGGAATCAGCCCCAGCATTTT.

The chain employs TRBV6-5 and TRBJ1-2; a weak D match, TRBD1 (5 bases). Trimming took off 7 bases at V and 8 bases at J, with 17 bases between the two ends. This CDR3 contains 13 residues. CDR1 is MNHEY, CDR2 SVGAGI, per germline. The CDR3 reads CASKPLDGAGYTF. CDR3 DNA sequence: TGTGCCAGCAAACCGCTAGATGGGGCGGGCTACACCTTC.

J is TRBJ2-7 and V is TRBV14; no definite D call. With 1 base removed from V and 4 bases from J, the gap between germline ends came to 8 bases. This CDR3 has 13 residues. Per germline, CDR1 SGHDN and CDR2 FVKESK. The CDR3 here is CASSQVSGYEQYF. As DNA, the CDR3 is TGTGCCAGCAGCCAAGTTTCCGGGTACGAGCAGTACTTC.